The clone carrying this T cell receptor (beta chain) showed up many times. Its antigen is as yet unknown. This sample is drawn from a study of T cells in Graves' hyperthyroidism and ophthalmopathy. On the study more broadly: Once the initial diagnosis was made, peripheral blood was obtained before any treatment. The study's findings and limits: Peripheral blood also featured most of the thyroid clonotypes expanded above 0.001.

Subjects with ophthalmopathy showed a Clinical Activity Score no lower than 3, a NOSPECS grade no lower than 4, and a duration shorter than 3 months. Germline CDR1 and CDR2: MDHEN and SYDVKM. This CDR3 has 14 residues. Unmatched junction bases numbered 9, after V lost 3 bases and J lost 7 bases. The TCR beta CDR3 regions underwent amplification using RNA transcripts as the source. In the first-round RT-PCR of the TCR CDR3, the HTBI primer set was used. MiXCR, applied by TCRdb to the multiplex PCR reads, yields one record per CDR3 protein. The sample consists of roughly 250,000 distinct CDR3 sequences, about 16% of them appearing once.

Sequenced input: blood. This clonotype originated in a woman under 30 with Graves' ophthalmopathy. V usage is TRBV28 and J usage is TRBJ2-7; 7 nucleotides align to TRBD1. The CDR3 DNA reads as TGTGCCAGCAGTTTGGGGCAGGGGGTGATTGAGCAGTACTTC. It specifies CASSLGQGVIEQYF. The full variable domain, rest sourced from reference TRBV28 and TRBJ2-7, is DVKVTQSSRYLVKRTGEKVFLECVQDMDHENMFWYRQDPGLGLRLIYFSYDVKMKEKGDIPEGYSVSREKKERFSLILESASTNQTSMYLCASSLGQGVIEQYFGPGTRLTVT.